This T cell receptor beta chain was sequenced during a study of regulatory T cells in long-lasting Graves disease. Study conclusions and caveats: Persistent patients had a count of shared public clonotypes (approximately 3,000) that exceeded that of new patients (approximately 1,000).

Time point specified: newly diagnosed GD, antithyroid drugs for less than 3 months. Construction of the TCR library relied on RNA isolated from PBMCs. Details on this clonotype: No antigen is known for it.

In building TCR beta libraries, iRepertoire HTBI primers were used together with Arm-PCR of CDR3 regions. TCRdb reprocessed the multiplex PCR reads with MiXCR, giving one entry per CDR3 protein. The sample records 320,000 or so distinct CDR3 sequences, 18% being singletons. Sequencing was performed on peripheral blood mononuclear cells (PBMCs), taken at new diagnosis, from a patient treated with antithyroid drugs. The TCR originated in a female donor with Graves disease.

As DNA, the CDR3 is TGCAGTGCTAGAGCGGCTAGCGGGGCCTACGAGCAGTACTTC. It is translated as CSARAASGAYEQYF. This chain links TRBV20-1 with TRBJ2-7, with TRBD2 identical over 9 bases. V lost 1 base, J lost 2 bases, and 3 bases stayed unmatched. The CDR3 spans 14 residues. CDR1 is DFQATT and CDR2 is SNEGSKA in the germline V gene (reference sequence).